A selection of T cell receptor beta chains follows, all from one sample in a study of shared clonotypes between healthy human individuals. The table came from immunoSEQ multiplex PCR; TCRdb's copy has only in-frame clones and leaves some out. The sample holds about 2.2 million clones, 90% to 95% seen once. Sequencing was carried out using naive CD8+ T cells from PBMCs. Receptors originate from a man aged 18 to 35 in good health. Some clones in this sample may be carry-over from other donors' samples. CDR3s include the opening cysteine and the closing phenylalanine or tryptophan. A D gene is named only where the DNA matches it firmly.

j_gene | d_gene | v_gene | CDR3aa
TRBJ1-5 | . | TRBV28 | CASSLISGIYQPQHF
TRBJ2-7 | TRBD1 | TRBV29-1 | CSVVGGQGLYEQYF
TRBJ1-1 | . | TRBV28 | CASSLTRGANTEAFF
TRBJ2-7 | TRBD2 | TRBV2 | CASSESPWRESLWYF
TRBJ2-7 | . | TRBV10-3 | CAIGMELNFYYEQYF
TRBJ1-6 | . | TRBV2 | CASTSPLHF
TRBJ2-7 | TRBD1 | TRBV27 | CASSSLGQGPYEQYF
TRBJ2-1 | TRBD2 | TRBV27 | CASSPALAGEHNEQFF
TRBJ1-2 | . | TRBV14 | CASSQAGKTGYTF
TRBJ2-7 | . | TRBV18 | CASSPREAYEQYF
TRBJ2-3 | TRBD1 | TRBV11-2 | CASSPRGQYGQYF
TRBJ2-5 | . | TRBV11-2 | CASSLDRTVTAYQETQYF
TRBJ2-7 | TRBD1 | TRBV28 | CASSSRRDRAAEQYF
TRBJ2-7 | . | TRBV4-1 | CASSQDLGDQYF
TRBJ1-1 | . | TRBV4-1 | CASSQKFPRVNEAFF
TRBJ2-3 | . | TRBV6-5 | CATLDRPSSDTQYF
TRBJ2-6 | TRBD1 | TRBV4-1 | CASSPGTGVSGANVLTF
TRBJ2-1 | . | TRBV7-9 | CASSLSEGVYNEQFF
TRBJ2-7 | . | TRBV7-2 | CASSTSYEQYF
TRBJ2-7 | TRBD2 | TRBV7-9 | CASSPYEVAGTLQYF
TRBJ1-1 | . | TRBV19 | CASSIGLEIGEAFF
TRBJ2-1 | TRBD2 | TRBV19 | CASSPLGSVSGTIAGNEQFF
TRBJ1-1 | . | TRBV25-1 | CASSEGGRTEAFF